These 21 T cell receptor beta chains originate from one sample sequenced in a study of graft-versus-host responses after intestinal transplantation. The protocol was immunoSEQ multiplex PCR, while the TCRdb copy is restricted to in-frame clones and leaves out a portion. The sample has some 130,000 clones, 80% to 95% seen once. Which antigens these TCRs recognize remains unknown. This specimen consisted of unstimulated CD4+ T cells sorted from spleen or lymph node cells, obtained before intestinal transplant. Source of these receptors: a human donor who received an intestinal transplant.

A note on this clone: The identical CDR3 is also encoded by other nucleotide sequences in the sample. This rearrangement joins TRBV5-6 to TRBJ2-7; D not certain. The germline gives CDR1 SGHDT, CDR2 YYEEEE. Trimming stripped 3 bases from V and 4 bases from J, with 26 bases between. This CDR3 is built from 18 residues. The CDR3 region has the DNA TGTGCCAGCAGCTCGCCCAACTCCCAGCCCAACCGCCCTTACGAGCAGTACTTC. It specifies CASSSPNSQPNRPYEQYF.

The V and J genes are TRBV5-1 and TRBJ1-1; tentative D call: TRBD1 (5 bases). V was clipped by 2 bases and J by 1 base, with 6 bases between them. The length of the CDR3 is 13 residues. The germline V gene has CDR1 SGHRS and CDR2 YFSETQ. DNA of the CDR3: TGCGCCAGCAGCTTAGGGGAGAACACTGAAGCTTTCTTT. Translating it yields CASSLGENTEAFF.

The chain combines TRBV30 with TRBJ2-3; the match to TRBD1 covers 8 bases. The ends lost 1 base at V and 0 bases at J; junction bases unmatched: 3. Germline-derived CDR1 and CDR2 are GTSNPN and SVGIG (reference sequence). The CDR3 consists of 15 residues. The CDR3, as DNA: TGTGCCTGGAGTGCCCACAGGGGGAGCACAGATACGCAGTATTTT. Residues: CAWSAHRGSTDTQYF.

V gene TRBV6-5 combines with J gene TRBJ1-4; D unresolved. Germline CDR1 reads MNHEY; CDR2 reads SVGAGI. The ends were cut back, 2 bases at V and 3 bases at J, with 10 bases in the middle. There are 15 residues in the CDR3. CDR3 DNA: TGTGCCAGCAGTTACAGCGGGGTTTCTAATGAAAAACTGTTTTTT. Translation: CASSYSGVSNEKLFF.

The gene calls are TRBV18 and TRBJ2-7; TRBD1 agrees at 9 bases. Germline trimming cut 2 bases from V and 3 bases from J; bases unmatched to any gene: 5. The germline V gene has CDR1 KGHSH and CDR2 LQKENI. This CDR3 region has 15 residues. The CDR3, as DNA: TGTGCCAGCTCACCAGGGACAGGGTATAGCTACGAGCAGTACTTC. This translates into CASSPGTGYSYEQYF.

The chain combines TRBV4-1 with TRBJ2-4, with TRBD2 identical over 8 bases. The germline V gene has CDR1 MGHRA and CDR2 YSYEKL. V shed 4 bases and J 8 bases; nucleotides not matched to a gene: 7. The CDR3 totals 14 residues. The CDR3 bases are TGCGCCAGCAGCCCTGGGACTAGTACCTACATTCAGTACTTC. As protein: CASSPGTSTYIQYF.

In this sample, this clone turned up once. This chain links TRBV12-5 with TRBJ2-7; D possibly corresponds to TRBD2 (6 bases). Germline assignment: CDR1 LGHNT and CDR2 FRNRAP. V gave up 6 bases and J gave up 1 base, with 13 bases separating them. This CDR3 is 14 amino acids long. CDR3 bases: TGTGCTAGTGGCGCAGGGACTGGATCCTACGAGCAGTACTTC. Translating gives CASGAGTGSYEQYF. The whole variable domain, remainder taken from reference TRBV12-5 and TRBJ2-7, is DARVTQTPRHKVTEMGQEVTMRCQPILGHNTVFWYRQTMMQGLELLAYFRNRAPLDDSGMPKDRFSAEMPDATLATLKIQPSEPRDSAVYFCASGAGTGSYEQYFGPGTRLTVT.

This clone was counted a single time. The chain is built from TRBV11-3 and TRBJ2-1; perhaps TRBD1 as D (6 bases). Trimming pared 5 bases from V and 1 base from J, leaving 12 bases between. CDR1 is SGHNT and CDR2 is YENEEA in the germline V gene. The CDR3 consists of 15 residues. Written as DNA, the CDR3 is TGTGCCAGCAGCCCCCATAGGGGGTCCTACAATGAGCAGTTCTTC. Amino acid sequence: CASSPHRGSYNEQFF. Full variable domain (rest looked up from reference TRBV11-3 and TRBJ2-1): EAGVVQSPRYKIIEKKQPVAFWCNPISGHNTLYWYLQNLGQGPELLIRYENEEAVDDSQLPKDRFSAERLKGVDSTLKIQPAELGDSAVYLCASSPHRGSYNEQFFGPGTRLTVL.

This clone was seen just once. The chain carries TRBV5-1 and TRBJ2-1, with 8 nucleotides matching TRBD2. CDR3 length equals 17 residues. From germline, CDR1 is SGHRS and CDR2 YFSETQ. V gave up 4 bases and J gave up 1 base; unmatched junction bases: 10. CDR3 sequence reads: CASSVMVAGGSYNEQFF. The CDR3 DNA reads TGCGCCAGCAGCGTAATGGTTGCGGGAGGTTCCTACAATGAGCAGTTCTTC.

About this clone itself: The same CDR3 can be traced to other DNA sequences in this sample. The gene calls are TRBV6-5 and TRBJ1-4; D might be TRBD1 (5 bases). This CDR3 is built from 14 residues. The V gene's germline CDR1 is MNHEY and CDR2 SVGAGI. Trimming took off 2 bases at V and 1 base at J, with 5 bases between the two ends. The CDR3 is CASSYGGTNEKLFF. DNA of the CDR3: TGTGCCAGCAGTTACGGGGGAACTAATGAAAAACTGTTTTTT.

The chain uses TRBV12-5 and TRBJ2-2, with 8 bases identical to TRBD2. Germline loops: CDR1 LGHNT, CDR2 FRNRAP. The CDR3 spans 16 residues. Trimming removed 6 bases from V and 1 base from J; junction bases left unmatched: 7. CDR3 DNA: TGTGCTAGTGGACGAGCGGGAGTAAGGAACACCGGGGAGCTGTTTTTT. This gives the protein CASGRAGVRNTGELFF.

The chain carries TRBV5-8 and TRBJ2-2; TRBD2 matches at 14 bases. The CDR3 is 17 residues long. Germline V CDR1 and CDR2: SGHTS, YDEGEE. With 2 bases clipped from V and 4 bases from J, the junction kept 4 bases outside the gene matches. DNA for the CDR3: TGTGCCAGCAGCTTAGGGACTAGCGGGAGCTTCACCGGGGAGCTGTTTTTT. Translation gives CASSLGTSGSFTGELFF.

This chain joins TRBV6-1 and TRBJ2-7; unclear D gene. The CDR3 totals 12 residues. Germline CDR1 reads MNHNS; CDR2 reads SASEGT. Trimming shortened V by 5 bases and J by 5 bases, and 10 bases separated the two germline ends. The CDR3 spells CASSPRYHEQYF. The CDR3 nucleotides are TGTGCCAGCAGTCCCAGGTACCACGAGCAGTACTTC.

The J gene is TRBJ2-1, the V gene TRBV30; D is ambiguous. The V end lost 3 bases, the J end lost 7 bases, and 10 bases lay between the germline ends. CDR3 length equals 12 residues. From germline, CDR1 is GTSNPN and CDR2 SVGIG (reference sequence). The CDR3 coding sequence is TGTGCCTGGAGCATCTTAAGGAATGAGCAGTTCTTC. It specifies CAWSILRNEQFF.

This rearrangement joins TRBV15 to TRBJ2-3; maybe TRBD1 (5 bases). In germline, CDR1 is LNHNV, CDR2 YYDKDF (reference sequence). The CDR3 runs to 15 residues. The V gene lost 0 bases and the J gene lost 4 bases, with 11 bases spanning the gap. The DNA of the CDR3 is TGTGCCACCAGCAGAGAGGCAGGGTGGTCAGATACGCAGTATTTT. It specifies CATSREAGWSDTQYF.

The chain is built from TRBV27 and TRBJ2-4; D unclear. Germline V CDR1 and CDR2: MNHEY, SMNVEV (reference sequence). This CDR3 has 17 residues. Trimming took 5 bases from V and 0 from J, leaving 17 bases between them. CDR3 nucleotide sequence: TGTGCCAGCAGTCCAAAAGGATTGGGCTTAGCCAAAAACATTCAGTACTTC. It codes for CASSPKGLGLAKNIQYF.

J is TRBJ2-5 and V is TRBV5-1, with TRBD1 matching 9 bases. The CDR3 covers 18 residues. Germline trimming cut 1 base from V and 4 bases from J; bases unmatched to any gene: 14. Germline V CDR1 and CDR2: SGHRS, YFSETQ. The CDR3 DNA follows: TGCGCCAGCAGCTTGACCGGGACAGGGAGTTGGAGGGGAGAGACCCAGTACTTC. Its translation is CASSLTGTGSWRGETQYF.

The V and J genes are TRBV19 and TRBJ2-2; 8 bases fit TRBD2. Germline assignment: CDR1 LNHDA and CDR2 SQIVND (reference sequence). The CDR3 is made up of 17 amino acids. J gave up 6 bases and V 3 bases, and 12 bases lay outside the gene matches. The CDR3: CASSMSGGRWLSGELFF. In nucleotides, the CDR3 is TGTGCCAGTAGTATGTCGGGGGGGCGGTGGTTGTCCGGGGAGCTGTTTTTT.

Only a few counts were recorded for this clone. The chain uses TRBV4-2 and TRBJ1-3; no clear D gene. V gave up 0 bases and J gave up 0 bases, with 15 bases separating them. The CDR3 length is 18 residues. Per the germline V gene, CDR1 is LGHNA and CDR2 is YNFKEQ. The CDR3 DNA reads as TGTGCCAGCAGCCAAGATAGTGTGGTGACGAGCTCTGGAAACACCATATATTTT. Translation: CASSQDSVVTSSGNTIYF.

The rearrangement links TRBV7-8 to TRBJ2-5; possibly TRBD1 or TRBD2 for D (6 bases each). The CDR3 extends over 16 amino acids. V shed 2 bases and J shed 5 bases, with 18 bases lying between them. Germline CDR1 is SGHVS and CDR2 is FQNEAQ. The CDR3 region is CASSLRGLTSRETQYF. Here the CDR3 DNA reads TGTGCCAGCAGCTTAAGGGGGTTGACTAGTCGGGAGACCCAGTACTTC.

The sample holds a few counts of this clone. This chain uses TRBV28 with TRBJ2-7, with D perhaps TRBD1 or TRBD2 (5 bases each). Germline V CDR1 and CDR2: MDHEN, SYDVKM. CDR3 length: 13 residues. Trimming left V 6 bases short and J 6 bases short, with 15 bases between. CDR3 sequence reads: CASRTGFQGEQYF. CDR3 in DNA: TGTGCCAGCAGGACGGGATTTCAGGGCGAGCAGTACTTC.